What follows are 25 T cell receptor beta chains derived from one specimen sequenced in a study of Graves' ophthalmopathy and Graves' hyperthyroidism (dated by TCRdb to 2016 to 2019). This sample was sequenced with an Illumina HiSeq 2000. For repertoire sequencing, the TCR beta CDR3 regions were amplified from RNA transcripts. The first round of RT-PCR was done with HTBI primers and the Qiagen OneStep RT-PCR kit, and was followed by a second round of multiplex PCR, then size selection and purification. The raw public data were reprocessed by TCRdb itself: fastp quality trimming at Q25, MiXCR clonotype calling, in-frame beta chains only. Merged by CDR3 protein, the rows form single entries marked with the most common genes and DNA. Counted in this sample were roughly 1.1 million distinct CDR3 sequences; 35% to 40% of them appeared once. The top ten constitute 11% of the sample. The sequencing sample was made of peripheral blood or thyroid tissue (not recorded which). These TCRs come from an adult man with Graves' hyperthyroidism.

A note on this clonotype: The conserved closing phenylalanine or tryptophan is absent in this CDR3, likely reflecting a read error. V is TRBV2 and J is TRBJ1-1, with D possibly TRBD1 on 5 matching bases. Trimming left V 8 bases short and J 5 bases short, with 12 bases between. Germline lookup yields CDR1 SNHLY and CDR2 FYNNEI. This CDR3 spans 12 amino acids. The CDR3 sequence is CASGRRGTEAFS. CDR3 bases: TGTGCCAGCGGAAGGAGGGGAACTGAAGCTTTCTCT.

Points on this clonotype: A read error may produce the germline difference seen at one junction end. The chain couples TRBV27 to TRBJ2-5; 7 bases line up with TRBD2. This CDR3 contains 17 residues. From germline, CDR1 is MNHEY and CDR2 SMNVEV (reference sequence). CDR3 coding DNA: TGTGCCAGCAGTATATCTCCTCGGCTAGCGGTAGGAGAGACCAAGTACTTC. Amino acid sequence: CASSISPRLAVGETKYF.

This rearrangement joins TRBV20-1 to TRBJ2-5; tentatively, D is TRBD1 or TRBD2 (5 bases each). Trimming pared 8 bases from V and 1 base from J, leaving 23 bases between. The CDR3 is 16 residues long. The germline CDR1 and CDR2 sequences are DFQATT and SNEGSKA (reference sequence). The CDR3 DNA follows: TGCAGTAAGACTACCAGGGACGAGATGGGCCAAGAGACCCAGTACTTC. Encoded protein: CSKTTRDEMGQETQYF.

This clonotype has at least ten counts. The chain has TRBV2 and TRBJ2-7; D may match TRBD1 or TRBD2 (5 bases each). The germline V gene has CDR1 SNHLY and CDR2 FYNNEI. V was trimmed by 6 bases and J by 5 bases, leaving 14 bases between them. There are 13 residues in the CDR3. The CDR3 DNA follows: TGTGCCAGCAGGTCCGGGGCTTCCGACGAGCAGTACTTC. The encoded protein is CASRSGASDEQYF.

The sample holds many counts of this clonotype. The DNA of the CDR3 is TGCGCCAGCAGCTTGGATGACAGGGAATATGGCTACACCTTC. Translated: CASSLDDREYGYTF. V usage is TRBV5-1 and J usage is TRBJ1-2; the match to TRBD1 covers 7 bases. V was clipped by 0 bases and J by 5 bases; unmatched bases: 4. Germline CDR1 and CDR2: SGHRS and YFSETQ. The CDR3 loop spans 14 amino acids.

This clonotype has just a few counts. CDR3 nucleotide sequence: TGCGCCAGCAGTTATGACCCGGGACACACTAGCTCTGGGGCCAACGTCCTGACTTTC. This gives the protein CASSYDPGHTSSGANVLTF. The V call is TRBV5-1, the J call TRBJ2-6, with D possibly matching TRBD1 (6 bases). The CDR3 runs to 19 residues. Germline assignment: CDR1 SGHRS and CDR2 YFSETQ. Trimming stripped 5 bases from V and 0 bases from J, with 21 bases between.

This chain uses TRBV10-3 with TRBJ1-1, with 9 nucleotides matching TRBD1. This CDR3 comprises 14 residues. Per the germline V gene, CDR1 is ENHRY and CDR2 is SYGVKD. With V trimmed by 10 bases and J by 7 bases, 13 bases remained unmatched. The DNA of the CDR3 is TGTGCCAGCAAACTTACAGGGGGCGATATTGAAGCTTTCTTT. It codes for CASKLTGGDIEAFF.

This clonotype has a count of ten or more. The V and J genes are TRBV27 and TRBJ2-5, with TRBD2 as a possible D gene (5 bases). The ends were cut back, 6 bases at V and 4 bases at J, with 12 bases in the middle. Germline-derived CDR1 and CDR2 are MNHEY and SMNVEV (reference sequence). The CDR3 totals 13 residues. The CDR3 DNA reads as TGTGCCAGCAGCCCCCCAGCGGTAGAGACCCAGTACTTC. Translating gives CASSPPAVETQYF.

The V call is TRBV15, the J call TRBJ1-5; D ambiguous. This CDR3 spans 13 amino acids. The ends were cut back, 1 base at V and 3 bases at J, with 4 bases in the middle. CDR1 LNHNV and CDR2 YYDKDF come from the germline V gene (reference sequence). The DNA for the CDR3 is TGTGCCACCAGCAGAGGATCCAATCAGCCCCAGCATTTT. This encodes CATSRGSNQPQHF.

On this clonotype: This likely comes from a read error, as the CDR3 has no conserved phenylalanine or tryptophan at its end. The chain uses TRBV5-1 and TRBJ2-7; no clear D gene. Trimming took 2 bases from V and 5 from J, leaving 20 bases between them. The CDR3 is 16 residues long. Germline V lookup: CDR1 SGHRS, CDR2 YFSETQ. CDR3 loop: CASSFSPARGAHEQYL. For the CDR3, the DNA is TGCGCCAGCAGCTTTTCCCCGGCGCGAGGAGCCCACGAGCAGTACCTC.

This chain links TRBV20-1 with TRBJ2-7; D is tentatively TRBD1 or TRBD2 (5 bases each). Germline V gene sequence: CDR1 DFQATT, CDR2 SNEGSKA (reference sequence). The CDR3 length is 14 residues. Trimming took off 5 bases at V and 1 base at J, with 15 bases between the two ends. This CDR3 reads CSAATGTFSYEQYF. CDR3 coding DNA: TGCAGTGCTGCAACCGGGACGTTTTCCTACGAGCAGTACTTC.

This clonotype was detected a few times. The CDR3 nucleotides are TGTGCCAGCAGTCTCGGCCAGGGGGGAGCGGTCGCTTTCTTT. Translated: CASSLGQGGAVAFF. J is TRBJ1-1 and V is TRBV6-2 or TRBV6-3; 7 positions match TRBD1. The length of the CDR3 is 14 residues. V lost 5 bases and J lost 11; bases outside the gene matches: 14. Germline V CDR1 and CDR2: MNHEY, SVGEGT.

The chain uses TRBV5-4 and TRBJ2-7, with D perhaps matching TRBD1 (5 bases). CDR1 and CDR2 from the germline V gene are SGHNT and YYREEE (reference sequence). The CDR3 extends over 13 amino acids. Trimming took off 2 bases at V and 3 bases at J, with 9 bases between the two ends. In DNA, the CDR3 is TGTGCCAGCAGCTTAAAGGGGCACTACGAGCAGTACTTC. Translating gives CASSLKGHYEQYF.

In nucleotides, the CDR3 is TGCGCCAGCAGCTTGGGGGGAGGTTGGAAGACCCAGTACTTC. Translation gives CASSLGGGWKTQYF. The chain couples TRBV5-1 to TRBJ2-5; D may be TRBD2 (6 bases). Germline V lookup: CDR1 SGHRS, CDR2 YFSETQ. Trimming took 0 bases from V and 6 from J, leaving 12 bases between them. This CDR3 region has 14 residues.

This clonotype was observed a handful of times. J is TRBJ1-4 and V is TRBV12-3 or TRBV12-4; no clear D. The CDR3 sequence is 13 residues long. The V gene lost 3 bases and the J gene lost 8 bases, with 10 bases spanning the gap. CDR3 coding DNA: TGTGCCAGCAGTTTGCCCAGGTTGGAAAAACTGTTTTTT. Encoded protein: CASSLPRLEKLFF.

The genes are TRBV5-1 and TRBJ2-5; D perhaps matches TRBD1 (6 bases). V was pared by 0 bases and J by 6 bases, with 12 bases between. The CDR3 is made up of 14 amino acids. Germline loops: CDR1 SGHRS, CDR2 YFSETQ. In DNA form, the CDR3 reads TGCGCCAGCAGCTTGGCTCCTGGGGGCCAGACCCAGTACTTC. It yields the protein CASSLAPGGQTQYF.

In its sample, this clonotype was seen many times. V and J are TRBV5-8 and TRBJ1-6; unclear D gene. The CDR3 covers 13 residues. Germline CDR1 reads SGHTS; CDR2 reads YDEGEE. Trimming cost V 0 bases and J 7 bases, with 5 bases left between them. This chain's CDR3 is CASSLVKNSPLHF. The DNA for the CDR3 is TGTGCCAGCAGCTTGGTGAAGAATTCACCCCTCCACTTT.

This clonotype was observed many times. This chain joins TRBV5-8 and TRBJ2-7; TRBD2 matches 7 bases. The CDR3 is 13 amino acids. V shed 2 bases, J shed 7 bases, and the junction held 6 bases outside the gene matches. Germline CDR1 SGHTS, CDR2 YDEGEE. Written as DNA, the CDR3 is TGTGCCAGCAGCTTCCCAGGGACTACAGAGCAGTACTTC. It is translated as CASSFPGTTEQYF.

This sequence joins TRBV10-3 and TRBJ2-7, with 7 bases that match TRBD1. Germline V gene data show CDR1 as ENHRY and CDR2 as SYGVKD. V was clipped by 2 bases and J by 3 bases; unmatched bases: 7. This CDR3 is 15 amino acids long. The CDR3, as DNA: TGTGCCATCAGTGAGACAGGGGAGTCAATCTACGAGCAGTACTTC. Translated: CAISETGESIYEQYF.

The J gene is TRBJ2-7, the V gene TRBV15; 9 bases are shared with TRBD2. The length of the CDR3 is 15 residues. Germline CDR1 and CDR2: LNHNV and YYDKDF (reference sequence). V lost 3 bases to trimming and J lost 4 bases; unmatched junction nucleotides: 7. As DNA, the CDR3 is TGTGCCACCAGCAGCTCCTCGACTAGCGGATACGAGCAGTACTTC. Translation gives CATSSSSTSGYEQYF.

Many counts were recorded for this clonotype. The chain couples TRBV19 to TRBJ1-1, with a possible D match to TRBD1 (5 bases). The CDR3 runs to 14 residues. V lost 3 bases and J lost 8, with 16 bases in between. Germline V gives CDR1 LNHDA, CDR2 SQIVND (reference sequence). The CDR3 region has the DNA TGTGCCAGTAGTATCGGGGGGACGGTTTCCGAAGCTTTCTTT. Its protein is CASSIGGTVSEAFF.

The rearrangement joins TRBV12-3 or TRBV12-4 to TRBJ2-7; tentatively, D is TRBD1 (6 bases). Trimming shortened V by 3 bases and J by 7 bases, and 13 bases separated the two germline ends. CDR3 length equals 13 residues. In DNA, the CDR3 is TGTGCCAGCAGTTTCACAGGGTGGGGTGAGCAGTACTTC. Translation gives CASSFTGWGEQYF.

The V gene is TRBV11-1, the J gene TRBJ2-5, with 8 bases that match TRBD1. This CDR3 has 13 residues. V lost 6 bases and J lost 5; bases outside the gene matches: 5. Germline CDR1 reads SGHAT; CDR2 reads FQDESV (reference sequence). CDR3 nucleotide sequence: TGTGCCAGCAGAAGGACAGGGACGGAGACCCAGTACTTC. This codes for CASRRTGTETQYF.

This clonotype has only a few counts. The chain carries TRBV7-2 and TRBJ2-7, with D perhaps TRBD1 (5 bases). The V and J ends lost 4 bases and 2 bases respectively, with 15 bases between them. The CDR3 spans 15 residues. Looked up from germline, CDR1 is SGHTA and CDR2 is FQGNSA. The CDR3 loop is CASSSRQSGPYEQYF. As DNA, the CDR3 is TGTGCCAGCAGCTCCAGACAGTCTGGGCCCTACGAGCAGTACTTC.

At least ten counts were recorded for this clonotype. This rearrangement joins TRBV19 to TRBJ1-5; TRBD1 aligns across 7 bases. The CDR3 is 14 residues long. CDR1 is LNHDA and CDR2 is SQIVND in the germline V gene (reference sequence). With V trimmed by 3 bases and J by 9 bases, 8 bases remained unmatched. DNA of the CDR3: TGTGCCAGTAGTATGGCTACAGGGGATCGGCCCCAGCATTTT. It specifies CASSMATGDRPQHF. Full variable domain (remainder filled in from reference TRBV19 and TRBJ1-5): DGGITQSPKYLFRKEGQNVTLSCEQNLNHDAMYWYRQDPGQGLRLIYYSQIVNDFQKGDIAEGYSVSREKKESFPLTVTSAQKNPTAFYLCASSMATGDRPQHFGDGTRLSIL.